This entry lists 28 T cell receptor beta chains sequenced from one sample in a study of beta chain features in type 1 diabetes. General study results and limits: In every one of the four CD4+ subsets, TCRB CDR3s were moderately but significantly shorter in Type 1 diabetes patients.

Their specific antigens are unknown. Investigators reverse transcribed all isolated RNA, so they sequenced expressed TCRB transcripts. Produced via immunoSEQ multiplex PCR; TCRdb's table is partial and in-frame only. The data hold 600,000 to 700,000 clones, with under 15% observed a single time. The material sequenced was naive CD4+ T cells from blood. The receptors shown here come from a man aged 18 to 29 with type 1 diabetes.

The V call is TRBV21-1, the J call TRBJ1-4. TRBV21-1 is shown as a pseudogene. CDR3 length equals 10 residues. The CDR3 DNA sequence: TGTGCCAGCTCCCGGGGTTCACTGTTTTTT. Amino acid sequence: CASSRGSLFF.

There are a few counts of this clone. This rearrangement joins TRBV30 to TRBJ2-7; tentatively, D is TRBD1 (5 bases). The V end was cut by 5 bases, the J end by 7 bases, with 12 bases between. CDR1 is GTSNPN, CDR2 SVGIG, per germline (reference sequence). The CDR3 runs to 11 residues. CDR3 bases: TGTGCCTGGGCGACAGCCGGTGAGCAGTACTTC. Its translation: CAWATAGEQYF.

The J gene is TRBJ2-3, the V gene TRBV7-9; 7 bases align to TRBD2. Trimming took 0 bases from V and 2 from J; bases not matched to a gene: 5. This CDR3 is 16 amino acids long. The germline CDR1 and CDR2 sequences are SEHNR and FQNEAQ (reference sequence). This CDR3 reads CASSLAWLADTDTQYF. The CDR3 DNA follows: TGTGCCAGCAGCTTAGCGTGGCTAGCGGACACAGATACGCAGTATTTT.

This clone has more than one count but fewer than ten. The rearrangement uses TRBV30 and TRBJ2-5; possibly TRBD1 for D (7 bases). The DNA end is more similar to TRBJ2-7, so the J call may be wrong. The germline V gene encodes CDR1 GTSNPN and CDR2 SVGIG (reference sequence). The CDR3 sequence is 14 residues long. CDR3 region: CAWSTSGGGDEQYF. The CDR3 DNA reads TGTGCCTGGAGTACTTCAGGGGGAGGCGACGAGCAGTACTTC.

V and J are TRBV9 and TRBJ1-1, with 8 bases lining up with TRBD1. The germline CDR1 and CDR2 sequences are SGDLS and YYNGEE. With 5 bases clipped from V and 11 bases from J, the junction kept 8 bases outside the gene matches. This CDR3 region has 12 residues. The CDR3 DNA follows: TGTGCCAGCAGTGCCCGGGGGGACAGGGCTTTCTTT. It codes for CASSARGDRAFF.

This clone was counted between two and nine times. The chain recombines TRBV7-3 with TRBJ1-1; D is ambiguous. Germline V lookup: CDR1 SGHTA, CDR2 FQGTGA. The CDR3 runs 14 residues. Trimming left V 2 bases short and J 0 bases short, with 7 bases between. CDR3 DNA sequence: TGTGCCAGCAGCTTAGAGGCGGTGAACACTGAAGCTTTCTTT. Translating gives CASSLEAVNTEAFF. Together with reference TRBV7-3 and TRBJ1-1, the CDR3 gives the full variable domain: GAGVSQTPSNKVTEKGKYVELRCDPISGHTALYWYRQSLGQGPEFLIYFQGTGAADDSGLPNDRFFAVRPEGSVSTLKIQRTERGDSAVYLCASSLEAVNTEAFFGQGTRLTVV.

This clone has a handful of counts. The CDR3 region is CASCKAGETQYF. The CDR3 bases are TGTGCCAGCTGTAAAGCCGGCGAGACCCAGTACTTC. V usage is TRBV2 and J usage is TRBJ2-5; D ambiguous. Trimming pared 8 bases from V and 5 bases from J, leaving 12 bases between. This CDR3 has 12 amino acids. CDR1 and CDR2 from the germline V gene are SNHLY and FYNNEI.

This clone was detected a few times. The rearrangement links TRBV11-2 to TRBJ1-1; tentatively, D is TRBD1 (6 bases). This CDR3 has 15 amino acids. V was trimmed by 4 bases and J by 4 bases, leaving 16 bases between them. Looked up from germline, CDR1 is SGHAT and CDR2 is FQNNGV. The CDR3 reads CASSSHRGAGTEAFF. CDR3 coding DNA: TGTGCCAGCAGCTCCCATCGGGGGGCTGGCACTGAAGCTTTCTTT.

This clone was counted between two and nine times. Within the sample, other DNA sequences also encode this same CDR3. The chain has TRBV29-1 and TRBJ2-5; maybe TRBD2 (6 bases). CDR1 is SQVTM and CDR2 is ANQGSEA in the germline V gene. The V gene lost 6 bases and the J gene lost 0 bases, with 17 bases spanning the gap. There are 15 residues in the CDR3. The DNA for the CDR3 is TGCAGCGTGGGAGGCAGGGCCGATTACCAAGAGACCCAGTACTTC. This sequence encodes CSVGGRADYQETQYF.

The chain joins TRBV11-2 to TRBJ1-1; unclear D gene. This CDR3 region has 17 residues. Between the trimmed V and J ends, which lost 3 bases and 1 base, there was a span of 18 bases. Germline V CDR1 and CDR2: SGHAT, FQNNGV. The CDR3 bases are TGTGCCAGCAGCTTCGATTCTAGTGCGTCCTGGAACACTGAAGCTTTCTTT. Protein product: CASSFDSSASWNTEAFF.

This clone was seen only a few times. The chain joins TRBV5-1 to TRBJ1-1, with D maybe TRBD1 (6 bases). Trimming left V 0 bases short and J 0 bases short, with 9 bases between. Germline V CDR1 and CDR2: SGHRS, YFSETQ. The CDR3 is 15 residues long. CDR3 in DNA: TGCGCCAGCAGCTTGGAGGACAGTTTGAACACTGAAGCTTTCTTT. Its translation is CASSLEDSLNTEAFF.

The chain is built from TRBV30 and TRBJ1-5; unclear D gene. This CDR3 comprises 13 residues. Trimming stripped 3 bases from V and 4 bases from J, with 10 bases between. Germline V gives CDR1 GTSNPN, CDR2 SVGIG (reference sequence). Here the CDR3 reads CAWRDGGNQPQHF. The CDR3 nucleotides are TGTGCCTGGAGGGACGGAGGAAATCAGCCCCAGCATTTT.

The rearrangement uses TRBV28 and TRBJ1-2; D is uncertain. V was clipped by 9 bases and J by 4 bases, with 12 bases between them. The CDR3 runs 12 residues. Germline assignment: CDR1 MDHEN and CDR2 SYDVKM. CDR3 in amino acids: CASRDEGYGYTF. For the CDR3, the DNA is TGTGCCAGTCGAGACGAGGGCTATGGCTACACCTTC.

The CDR3 spells CASSPQNTGNTEAFF. In DNA form, the CDR3 reads TGTGCCAGCTCACCCCAGAATACGGGGAACACTGAAGCTTTCTTT. The chain combines TRBV18 with TRBJ1-1; D unresolved. Germline lookup yields CDR1 KGHSH and CDR2 LQKENI. This CDR3 spans 15 amino acids. With 3 bases removed from V and 1 base from J, the gap between germline ends came to 12 bases.

In its sample, this clone was seen a few times. This rearrangement joins TRBV18 to TRBJ2-7; possible D gene TRBD1, 5 bases. CDR3 length: 12 residues. The germline gives CDR1 KGHSH, CDR2 LQKENI. V gave up 3 bases and J gave up 6 bases, with 9 bases separating them. This CDR3 is CASSPDTGEQYF. The CDR3 DNA is TGTGCCAGCTCACCGGACACGGGCGAGCAGTACTTC. The entire variable domain, with the rest obtained from reference TRBV18 and TRBJ2-7, is as follows: NAGVMQNPRHLVRRRGQEARLRCSPMKGHSHVYWYRQLPEEGLKFMVYLQKENIIDESGMPKERFSAEFPKEGPSILRIQQVVRGDSAAYFCASSPDTGEQYFGPGTRLTVT.

This clone has more than one count but fewer than ten. The rearrangement uses TRBV30 and TRBJ1-1, with 9 bases that match TRBD1. Trimming removed 2 bases from V and 6 bases from J; junction bases left unmatched: 4. This CDR3 spans 13 amino acids. Looked up from germline, CDR1 is GTSNPN and CDR2 is SVGIG (reference sequence). The CDR3 bases are TGTGCCTGGAGTCGGGACAGGGAGGCTGAAGCTTTCTTT. Translated: CAWSRDREAEAFF.

This clone was observed a few times. The chain recombines TRBV30 with TRBJ1-2, with 7 bases aligning to TRBD1. Trimming at V came to 3 bases and at J to 4 bases, leaving 11 bases not matched to a gene. This CDR3 is 15 amino acids long. Germline V gene data show CDR1 as GTSNPN and CDR2 as SVGIG (reference sequence). CDR3 nucleotides: TGTGCCTGGAGCCGGGACAGTTTCATCCCCTATGGCTACACCTTC. It specifies CAWSRDSFIPYGYTF.

The J gene is TRBJ1-1, the V gene TRBV19; no firm D call. This CDR3 is 12 amino acids long. Germline CDR1 LNHDA, CDR2 SQIVND (reference sequence). Trimming removed 7 bases at V and 6 bases at J, with 12 bases between. DNA for the CDR3: TGTGCCAGTACCGACGCAGTAGCTGAAGCTTTCTTT. Protein: CASTDAVAEAFF. Full variable domain (missing parts from reference TRBV19 and TRBJ1-1): DGGITQSPKYLFRKEGQNVTLSCEQNLNHDAMYWYRQDPGQGLRLIYYSQIVNDFQKGDIAEGYSVSREKKESFPLTVTSAQKNPTAFYLCASTDAVAEAFFGQGTRLTVV.

This clone was seen a handful of times. Other DNA sequences in this sample translate to the same CDR3. The V gene is TRBV10-1, the J gene TRBJ2-3, with D uncertain. This CDR3 region has 12 residues. Germline V gives CDR1 WNHNN, CDR2 SYGVQD (reference sequence). Deletions cut 3 bases from V and 1 base from J, with 2 bases between. CDR3 bases: TGCGCCAGCAGTGAAGGCACAGATACGCAGTATTTT. Encoded protein: CASSEGTDTQYF.

The chain has TRBV13 and TRBJ1-3, with 7 bases matching TRBD1. Germline-derived CDR1 and CDR2 are PRHDT and FYEKMQ (reference sequence). The length of the CDR3 is 15 residues. The J segment lost 6 bases and the V segment lost 5 bases, leaving 10 bases of the junction unmatched. CDR3 sequence reads: CASSRDRDPENTIYF. DNA of the CDR3: TGTGCCAGCAGCCGCGACAGGGATCCTGAAAACACCATATATTTT.

This rearrangement joins TRBV7-9 to TRBJ1-2; TRBD1 matches at 9 bases. Germline assignment: CDR1 SEHNR and CDR2 FQNEAQ (reference sequence). J gave up 7 bases and V 3 bases, and 12 bases lay outside the gene matches. CDR3 size: 16 residues. CDR3 bases: TGTGCCAGCAGCTTTCCTCGGGACAGGGAGAGTGCTGGCTACACCTTC. It is translated as CASSFPRDRESAGYTF.

The chain couples TRBV15 to TRBJ2-3; 13 bases agree with TRBD2. Germline V CDR1 and CDR2: LNHNV, YYDKDF (reference sequence). V trimming: 2 bases; J trimming: 5 bases; junction bases outside the gene matches: 7. The length of the CDR3 is 17 residues. The CDR3 region is CATSRSRTSGGRDTQYF. CDR3 nucleotides: TGTGCCACCAGCAGATCCAGGACTAGCGGGGGTAGAGATACGCAGTATTTT. The full variable domain, rest sourced from reference TRBV15 and TRBJ2-3, is DAMVIQNPRYQVTQFGKPVTLSCSQTLNHNVMYWYQQKSSQAPKLLFHYYDKDFNNEADTPDNFQSRRPNTSFCFLDIRSPGLGDTAMYLCATSRSRTSGGRDTQYFGPGTRLTVL.

The V call is TRBV4-2, the J call TRBJ1-5; D remains ambiguous. This CDR3 comprises 16 residues. In germline, CDR1 is LGHNA, CDR2 YNFKEQ. V lost 0 bases and J lost 1, with 10 bases in between. CDR3 loop: CASSQDSGVSNQPQHF. The DNA of the CDR3 is TGTGCCAGCAGCCAAGATTCCGGGGTCAGCAATCAGCCCCAGCATTTT.

For this clone: Other DNA sequences in the sample encode the same CDR3. The CDR3 coding sequence is TGCGCCAGCAGCTTGGGGGCCTCCTACAATGAGCAGTTCTTC. Translated: CASSLGASYNEQFF. The gene calls are TRBV5-1 and TRBJ2-1; D unresolved. Per germline, CDR1 SGHRS and CDR2 YFSETQ. V lost 0 bases, J lost 0 bases, and 4 bases lay in between. This CDR3 region has 14 residues.

This clone was recorded a few times. V is TRBV29-1 and J is TRBJ1-2; 7 bases are shared with TRBD1. CDR1 SQVTM and CDR2 ANQGSEA come from the germline V gene. CDR3 length equals 15 residues. J gave up 4 bases and V 5 bases, and 13 bases lay outside the gene matches. CDR3 in DNA: TGCAGCGTTCACACGGGACAGCGGCCCTTCTATGGCTACACCTTC. Translation: CSVHTGQRPFYGYTF.

This clone has only a few counts. The gene calls are TRBV2 and TRBJ2-5; 8 nucleotides agree with TRBD2. Germline V gives CDR1 SNHLY, CDR2 FYNNEI. V gave up 4 bases and J gave up 4 bases; unmatched junction bases: 8. This CDR3 spans 15 amino acids. In nucleotides, the CDR3 is TGTGCCAGCAGTGGGGAAGCGGGGGATGGAGAGACCCAGTACTTC. Encoded protein: CASSGEAGDGETQYF.

There are a few counts of this clone. The DNA for the CDR3 is TGTGCCACATGCGCGGGGATCTACAATGAGCAGTTCTTC. Protein product: CATCAGIYNEQFF. The chain couples TRBV2 to TRBJ2-1; possible D gene TRBD2, 6 bases. This CDR3 comprises 13 residues. Trimming took 10 bases from V and 3 from J, leaving 13 bases between them. Per the germline V gene, CDR1 is SNHLY and CDR2 is FYNNEI.

This clone was seen more than once but under ten times. The chain joins TRBV21-1 to TRBJ1-2; no check of the table's D call, TRBD1, against the DNA was made. TRBV21-1 is a known pseudogene. This CDR3 spans 19 amino acids. The CDR3 region is CASSINVWAGKRASYGYTF. DNA of the CDR3: TGTGCCAGCAGCATTAACGTCTGGGCAGGGAAACGAGCTAGCTATGGCTACACCTTC.